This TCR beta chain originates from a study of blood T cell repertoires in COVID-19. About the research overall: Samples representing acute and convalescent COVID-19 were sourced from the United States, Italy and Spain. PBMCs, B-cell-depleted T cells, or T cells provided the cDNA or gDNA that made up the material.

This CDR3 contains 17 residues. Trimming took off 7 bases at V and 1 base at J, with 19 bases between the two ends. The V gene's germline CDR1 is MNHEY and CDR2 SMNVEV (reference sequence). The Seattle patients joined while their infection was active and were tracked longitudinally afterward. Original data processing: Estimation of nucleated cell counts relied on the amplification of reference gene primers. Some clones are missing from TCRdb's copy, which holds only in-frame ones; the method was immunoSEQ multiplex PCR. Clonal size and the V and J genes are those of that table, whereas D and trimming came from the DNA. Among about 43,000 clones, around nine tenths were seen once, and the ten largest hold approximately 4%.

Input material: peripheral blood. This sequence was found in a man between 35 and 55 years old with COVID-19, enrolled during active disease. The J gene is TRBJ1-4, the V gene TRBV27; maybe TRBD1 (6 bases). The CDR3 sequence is CASIPGGQAVTNEKLFF. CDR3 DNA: TGTGCCAGCATCCCCGGGGGGCAGGCGGTAACTAATGAAAAACTGTTTTTT.